The rows below give T cell receptor beta chains drawn from one sample of a study of chemoradiotherapy in HPV16-positive cancers. The protocol was immunoSEQ multiplex PCR, while the TCRdb copy is restricted to in-frame clones and leaves out a portion. The sample contains 9,500 to 11,000 clones, around 80% of which appear only once. The specimen was tumor tissue, collected from a patient who underwent chemoradiotherapy. Receptor source: a human donor with HPV-associated anogenital cancer. Each CDR3 is given with its conserved first and last residue. A D gene is named only where the DNA matches it firmly. Clone size is given for some rows only: seen once, a few or many times, or a class if the clone is expanded.

CDR3aa,CDR3nt,abundance,v_gene,j_gene,d_gene
CASSLPGQNTEAFF,TGTGCCAGCAGCTTACCGGGACAAAACACTGAAGCTTTCTTT,NA,TRBV7-6,TRBJ1-1,NA
CASSLGSSTDTQYF,TGCGCCAGCAGCTTGGGGTCTAGCACAGATACGCAGTATTTT,NA,TRBV5-1,TRBJ2-3,NA
CASSLTGRDGYTF,TGCGCCAGCAGCTTGACAGGGAGGGATGGCTACACCTTC,NA,TRBV5-1,TRBJ1-2,NA
CASSHGGNTEAFF,TGCGCCAGCAGCCACGGAGGGAACACTGAAGCTTTCTTT,NA,TRBV4-1,TRBJ1-1,NA
CASSSYAQGAGNTIYF,TGTGCCAGCAGCTCTTACGCCCAGGGGGCTGGAAACACCATATATTTT,few,TRBV5-5,TRBJ1-3,TRBD1
CASSEGNSPLHF,TGTGCCAGCTCCGAAGGGAATTCACCCCTCCACTTT,NA,TRBV6-1,TRBJ1-6,NA
CATSRTRTGEGYTF,TGTGCCACCAGCAGGACGAGGACAGGGGAAGGCTACACCTTC,NA,TRBV15,TRBJ1-2,TRBD1
CASSLPSGGKGYEQYF,TGTGCCAGCAGCCTACCATCCGGGGGTAAAGGGTACGAGCAGTACTTC,few,TRBV28,TRBJ2-7,NA
CASSLVGGTSYEQYF,TGTGCCAGCAGCTTAGTTGGCGGTACCTCCTACGAGCAGTACTTC,few,TRBV7-8,TRBJ2-7,NA
CASSLVTSSVADTQYF,TGTGCCAGCAGCTTAGTGACTAGTTCCGTTGCAGATACGCAGTATTTT,NA,TRBV13,TRBJ2-3,NA
CAWSGRGMNTEAFF,TGTGCCTGGAGTGGTCGGGGTATGAACACTGAAGCTTTCTTT,few,TRBV30,TRBJ1-1,NA
CASSPTDRGYTF,TGTGCCAGTAGTCCAACGGACAGGGGCTACACCTTC,once,TRBV19,TRBJ1-2,TRBD1
CASSITGNTEAFF,TGTGCCAGTAGTATCACAGGGAACACTGAAGCTTTCTTT,NA,TRBV19,TRBJ1-1,NA
CAISEAQTNQPQHF,TGTGCCATCAGTGAGGCACAGACTAATCAGCCCCAGCATTTT,NA,TRBV10-3,TRBJ1-5,NA
CASSPRTGPGNSPLHF,TGTGCCAGCAGCCCGCGGACAGGGCCCGGCAATTCACCCCTCCACTTT,NA,TRBV5-8,TRBJ1-6,TRBD1
CASSPWTSGDQETQYF,TGTGCCAGCAGCCCCTGGACTAGCGGGGATCAAGAGACCCAGTACTTC,NA,TRBV11-1,TRBJ2-5,TRBD2
CASSLGQSSDNQPQHF,TGTGCCAGCAGCTTGGGACAGTCGAGTGACAATCAGCCCCAGCATTTT,NA,TRBV7-9,TRBJ1-5,TRBD1
CASSHRQFWGNTIYF,TGCGCCAGCAGCCACAGACAGTTTTGGGGAAACACCATATATTTT,NA,TRBV4-1,TRBJ1-3,NA
CASSFSGGVNGYTF,TGTGCCAGCAGCTTCTCGGGAGGGGTTAACGGCTACACCTTC,NA,TRBV7-9,TRBJ1-2,NA
CASRMDSYSNQPQHF,TGTGCCAGCAGGATGGACAGCTATAGCAATCAGCCCCAGCATTTT,few,TRBV2,TRBJ1-5,NA
CASSLSLGQGSSYHGYTF,TGTGCCAGCAGTTTATCTTTGGGACAGGGGTCGTCTTACCATGGCTACACCTTC,NA,TRBV28,TRBJ1-2,TRBD1
CSVPGQAGEKLFF,TGCAGCGTGCCCGGACAGGCGGGTGAAAAACTGTTTTTT,NA,TRBV29-1,TRBJ1-4,TRBD1
CASSPESASTNEKLFF,TGCGCCAGCAGCCCAGAGTCCGCTTCAACTAATGAAAAACTGTTTTTT,few,TRBV4-1,TRBJ1-4,NA
CASSQTDWGSGNTIYF,TGTGCCAGCAGCCAAACGGACTGGGGCTCTGGAAACACCATATATTTT,NA,TRBV4-2,TRBJ1-3,NA
CATSRDLRGNEQFF,TGTGCCACCAGCAGAGATCTGAGGGGCAATGAGCAGTTCTTC,NA,TRBV15,TRBJ2-1,NA
CSVTGSRNTEAFF,TGTTCGGTTACCGGATCACGGAACACTGAAGCTTTCTTT,NA,TRBV28,TRBJ1-1,NA
CAISAGETNTEAFF,TGTGCCATCAGTGCAGGGGAAACGAACACTGAAGCTTTCTTT,few,TRBV10-3,TRBJ1-1,NA
CASSPTGELGGYTF,TGTGCCAGCAGCCCCACGGGGGAGTTGGGTGGCTACACCTTC,NA,TRBV7-2,TRBJ1-2,NA
CASSGDTDTQYF,TGTGCCAGTAGCGGGGACACAGATACGCAGTATTTT,NA,TRBV19,TRBJ2-3,NA
CASSASGQMNIQYF,TGTGCCAGCAGTGCTTCGGGGCAGATGAACATTCAGTACTTC,NA,TRBV2,TRBJ2-4,NA
CASSFQGPNTEAFF,TGCGCCAGCAGCTTTCAGGGTCCGAACACTGAAGCTTTCTTT,once,TRBV5-1,TRBJ1-1,NA
CASSRQENTEAFF,TGTGCCAGCTCACGGCAGGAGAACACTGAAGCTTTCTTT,NA,TRBV18,TRBJ1-1,NA
CASSSTGANTGELFF,TGTGCCAGCAGCTCGACAGGGGCGAACACCGGGGAGCTGTTTTTT,NA,TRBV7-6,TRBJ2-2,TRBD1
CASSRNKNTEAFF,TGTGCCAGCAGCAGGAATAAGAACACTGAAGCTTTCTTT,NA,TRBV28,TRBJ1-1,NA
CASSRTGATNEKLFF,TGTGCCAGCAGCCGAACTGGGGCAACTAATGAAAAACTGTTTTTT,NA,TRBV7-3,TRBJ1-4,NA
CASAEGSNQPQHF,TGTGCCAGCGCAGAGGGTAGCAATCAGCCCCAGCATTTT,NA,TRBV5-5,TRBJ1-5,NA
CASSAPPGQVTDTQYF,TGTGCCAGCAGCGCCCCACCGGGACAGGTCACAGATACGCAGTATTTT,NA,TRBV7-8,TRBJ2-3,TRBD1
CASSARGDEPAEAFF,TGTGCCAGCAGCGCTAGGGGGGACGAGCCCGCTGAAGCTTTCTTT,once,TRBV9,TRBJ1-1,NA
CSARFRAGYTF,TGCAGTGCTAGATTCAGGGCTGGCTACACCTTC,NA,TRBV20-1,TRBJ1-2,NA
CASSRWAGKSSYNEQFF,TGTGCCAGCAGCCGGTGGGCAGGGAAGAGCTCCTACAATGAGCAGTTCTTC,NA,TRBV28,TRBJ2-1,NA
CASSFLGTEAFF,TGTGCCAGCAGTTTTTTGGGCACTGAAGCTTTCTTT,NA,TRBV27,TRBJ1-1,NA
CASSAGQKDSYGYTF,TGTGCCAGCAGCGCGGGACAGAAAGACTCCTATGGCTACACCTTC,few,TRBV5-6,TRBJ1-2,TRBD1
CASSLDGSSYEQYF,TGTGCCAGCAGCTTGGACGGAAGCTCCTACGAGCAGTACTTC,NA,TRBV5-8,TRBJ2-7,NA
CASSHGGILYNEQFF,TGCGCCAGCAGCCACGGGGGAATCCTATACAATGAGCAGTTCTTC,NA,TRBV4-1,TRBJ2-1,NA
CSVLTGGTPSTDTQYF,TGCAGCGTCCTCACCGGGGGGACACCAAGCACAGATACGCAGTATTTT,NA,TRBV29-1,TRBJ2-3,NA
CASSLQGASNSPLHF,TGTGCCAGCAGCTTGCAGGGGGCGAGTAATTCACCCCTCCACTTT,NA,TRBV5-8,TRBJ1-6,TRBD1
CASSFGTDTYYEQYF,TGTGCCAGCAGCTTTGGTACGGACACGTACTACGAGCAGTACTTC,NA,TRBV5-6,TRBJ2-7,NA
CAISERKEEELFF,TGTGCCATCAGTGAGAGGAAGGAGGAGGAACTGTTTTTT,NA,TRBV10-3,TRBJ1-4,NA
CASSQNRGGSAYEQYF,TGTGCCAGCAGCCAAAACCGGGGAGGATCGGCCTACGAGCAGTACTTC,NA,TRBV4-2,TRBJ2-7,NA